The T cell receptor (beta chain) under discussion was sequenced for a study of cytomegalovirus exposure and HLA in healthy donors. Turning to the study itself: Later analysis reported that the approximately 110 validation repertoires shared the platform of the roughly 700 first-cohort repertoires. Study-level points and caveats: Confirmation in vitro established that a few CMV-associated chains were specific for CMV antigens. Researchers catalogued about 160 TCR beta chains as cytomegalovirus-associated.

This CDR3 has 13 residues. Looked up from germline, CDR1 is SGHDT and CDR2 is YYEEEE. V dropped 0 bases and J dropped 3 bases, with 6 bases sitting between them. Here immunoSEQ multiplex PCR was the method, and the copy in TCRdb shows in-frame clones only, minus some. The sample gives 98,000 or so clones, approximately 94% of which show up once; roughly 0.66% is in the top ten. While the first cohort had over 650 subjects, the donors belonged to the separate validation cohort of 100 to 150 subjects. A remark on this clone: Its cognate antigen is unknown.

The sequencing input was PBMCs. This TCR came from a woman aged 18 to 35 in good health and CMV-seronegative. The chain has TRBV5-6 and TRBJ1-1, with D possibly TRBD1 on 5 matching bases. The CDR3 here is CASSLGGDTEAFF. In nucleotides, the CDR3 is TGTGCCAGCAGCTTGGGGGGGGACACTGAAGCTTTCTTT.